Following are 4 T cell receptor beta chains from one sample sequenced in a study of T cells in Graves' hyperthyroidism and ophthalmopathy. Amplification yielded TCR beta CDR3 regions, with RNA transcripts as the source. The study used the HTBI primer set for a first-round RT-PCR of the TCR CDR3. TCRdb recomputed calls from the multiplex PCR reads with MiXCR, one row per CDR3 protein. The table shows fewer than 650,000 distinct CDR3 sequences, with about 45% occurring only once. What was sequenced was peripheral blood or thyroid tissue (not recorded which). The receptor source for this set is an adult woman with Graves' disease, either hyperthyroidism or ophthalmopathy (not recorded which).

The CDR3 DNA reads as TGTGCCAGCAGCTTAAAGGGATCGGCCGAGCAGTACTTC. It translates to CASSLKGSAEQYF. The genes are TRBV7-3 and TRBJ2-7; no clear D. The V and J ends lost 1 base and 6 bases respectively, with 10 bases between them. Germline V gene sequence: CDR1 SGHTA, CDR2 FQGTGA. This CDR3 spans 13 amino acids.

V usage is TRBV10-3 and J usage is TRBJ1-5; perhaps TRBD1 as D (6 bases). The V gene's germline CDR1 is ENHRY and CDR2 SYGVKD. The CDR3 totals 15 residues. V lost 6 bases and J 0 bases, leaving 12 bases between the germline ends. CDR3 DNA sequence: TGTGCCATCAGCAGAGACAGGTATAGCAATCAGCCCCAGCATTTT. Residues: CAISRDRYSNQPQHF.

As to this clonotype: A read error is possible here, since a much larger clone lies one base away. V is TRBV4-3 and J is TRBJ2-2; possibly TRBD2 for D (5 bases). The ends were cut back, 1 base at V and 7 bases at J, with 10 bases in the middle. This CDR3 has 14 amino acids. Germline loops: CDR1 LGHNA, CDR2 YSLEER. The CDR3 loop is CASSQGPRDGELFF. CDR3 nucleotides: TGCGCCAGCAGCCAAGGTCCCCGGGACGGGGAGCTGTTTTTT.

This clonotype was seen a handful of times. The chain carries TRBV25-1 and TRBJ2-7; D might be TRBD2 (5 bases). The CDR3 spans 11 residues. The germline gives CDR1 MGHDK, CDR2 SYGVNS. Trimming stripped 8 bases from V and 7 bases from J, with 12 bases between. The CDR3 here is CASGEILEQYF. As DNA, the CDR3 is TGTGCCAGCGGGGAGATACTAGAGCAGTACTTC.